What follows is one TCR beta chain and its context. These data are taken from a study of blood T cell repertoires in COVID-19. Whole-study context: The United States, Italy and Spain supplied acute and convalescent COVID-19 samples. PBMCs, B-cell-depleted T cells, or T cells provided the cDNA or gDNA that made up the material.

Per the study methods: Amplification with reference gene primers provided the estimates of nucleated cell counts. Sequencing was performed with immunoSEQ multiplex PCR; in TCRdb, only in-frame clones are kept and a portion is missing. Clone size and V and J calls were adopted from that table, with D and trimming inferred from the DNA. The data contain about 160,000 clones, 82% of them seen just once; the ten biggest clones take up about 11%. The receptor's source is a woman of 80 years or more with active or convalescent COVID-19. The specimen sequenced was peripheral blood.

CDR3 loop: CASSQERGQGLLYGYTF. DNA for the CDR3: TGCGCCAGCAGCCAAGAACGCGGACAGGGGCTGCTCTATGGCTACACCTTC. This rearrangement joins TRBV4-1 to TRBJ1-2; TRBD1 aligns across 9 bases. CDR1 is MGHRA and CDR2 is YSYEKL in the germline V gene. V lost 0 bases to trimming and J lost 4 bases; unmatched junction nucleotides: 9. This CDR3 is built from 17 residues.